This T cell receptor beta chain was captured in a study of early T cells in non-severe SARS-CoV-2 infection. This clonotype showed up many times. TCRdb reanalysed the 5' RACE reads using MiXCR and keeps one entry per CDR3 protein. The sample shows around 32,000 distinct CDR3 sequences, about 6.1% of them seen only once. V lost 8 bases and J 7 bases, leaving 9 bases between the germline ends. The CDR3 is made up of 10 amino acids. CDR1 is WNHNN, CDR2 SYGVQD, per germline (reference sequence). The chain couples TRBV10-1 to TRBJ2-7; D is ambiguous. The TCR sequence derives from an adult who was a healthcare worker with PCR-confirmed SARS-CoV-2 infection or an uninfected control (not recorded which). The specimen sequenced was whole blood. CDR3 nucleotide sequence: TGCGCCAGCCCGGAGAGGGAGCAGTACTTC. Protein sequence: CASPEREQYF.